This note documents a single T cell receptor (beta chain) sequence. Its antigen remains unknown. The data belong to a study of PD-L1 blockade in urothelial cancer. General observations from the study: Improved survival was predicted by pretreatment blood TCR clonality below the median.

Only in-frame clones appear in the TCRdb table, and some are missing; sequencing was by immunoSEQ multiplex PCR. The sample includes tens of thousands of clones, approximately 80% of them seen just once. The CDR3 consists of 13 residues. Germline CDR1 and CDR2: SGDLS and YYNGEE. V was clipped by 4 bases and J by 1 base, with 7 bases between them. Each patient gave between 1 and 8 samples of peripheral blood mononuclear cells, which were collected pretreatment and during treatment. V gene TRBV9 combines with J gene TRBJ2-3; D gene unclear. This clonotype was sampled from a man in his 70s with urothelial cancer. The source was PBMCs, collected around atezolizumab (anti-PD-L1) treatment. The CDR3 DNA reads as TGTGCCAGCAGCCCCCAGGGCACAGATACGCAGTATTTT. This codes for CASSPQGTDTQYF.